This T cell receptor beta chain was identified during a study of T-cell reconstitution after alpha-beta-depleted transplantation in children. A TCRbeta library incorporating unique molecular identifiers was prepared. TCRdb re-called the PCR reads through MiXCR, storing one row per CDR3 protein. The repertoire holds around 380,000 distinct CDR3 sequences, with about 11% as singletons. This clonotype was seen more than once but under ten times. The V end lost 1 base, the J end lost 1 base, and 11 bases lay between the germline ends. Per germline, CDR1 SGHTA and CDR2 FQGNSA. This CDR3 is built from 15 residues.

J is TRBJ2-7 and V is TRBV7-2, with unresolved D. The specimen was PBMCs from the stem cell graft donor, collected from the stem cell graft. This TCR derives from a human donor who donated a stem cell graft to a child with acute myeloid leukemia. This chain's CDR3 is CASSLGRSRSYEQYF. The CDR3 DNA follows: TGTGCCAGCAGCTTAGGACGGTCTCGATCCTACGAGCAGTACTTC.